The entry below describes one TCR beta chain. J gave up 3 bases and V 3 bases, and 5 bases lay outside the gene matches. This CDR3 contains 15 residues. The germline CDR1 and CDR2 sequences are KGHSH and LQKENI. This specimen belongs to a study of blood T cell repertoires in COVID-19. Background on the study: Italy, Spain and the United States were the sources of the convalescent and acute COVID-19 samples. T cells, B-cell-depleted T cells, or PBMCs provided the cDNA or gDNA that served as material.

Original handling: Scientists estimated how many nucleated cells there were by amplifying reference gene primers. Clones were sequenced by immunoSEQ multiplex PCR, and TCRdb holds only the in-frame ones, with some missing. V, J and clone size derive from that table, while D and trimming were established from the DNA sequence. The table lists fewer than 140,000 clones, roughly 80% of them singletons, with around 15% in the top ten. J is TRBJ1-3 and V is TRBV18; TRBD1 agrees at 7 bases. Sequenced sample: peripheral blood. The receptor's source is a woman aged 55-75 years with acute or convalescent COVID-19. The CDR3 is CASSPTGSFGNTIYF. The CDR3 DNA sequence: TGTGCCAGCTCACCGACAGGGTCATTTGGAAACACCATATATTTT.